This T cell receptor (beta chain) was sequenced for a study of blood T cell repertoires in COVID-19. Study as a whole: In each case, the material was cDNA or gDNA derived from T cells, B-cell-depleted T cells, or PBMCs.

Study processing details: Amplifying reference gene primers gave estimates of nucleated cell counts. Repertoires were generated with immunoSEQ multiplex PCR, while TCRdb's copy carries only in-frame clones and drops some. V and J calls and clone size follow that table, whereas D and trimming were derived from the DNA. The table records about 22,000 clones, 89% of them present only once. In germline, CDR1 is SGDLS, CDR2 YYNGEE. The CDR3 loop spans 13 amino acids. V shed 3 bases and J shed 4 bases, with 8 bases lying between them. This chain joins TRBV9 and TRBJ2-1, with TRBD2 as a possible D gene (5 bases). The source material was peripheral blood. This clonotype was sampled from a human donor with active COVID-19. The donor label of this sample is uncertain. CDR3 loop: CASSASGYNEQFF. In nucleotides, the CDR3 is TGTGCCAGCAGCGCCAGCGGATACAATGAGCAGTTCTTC.